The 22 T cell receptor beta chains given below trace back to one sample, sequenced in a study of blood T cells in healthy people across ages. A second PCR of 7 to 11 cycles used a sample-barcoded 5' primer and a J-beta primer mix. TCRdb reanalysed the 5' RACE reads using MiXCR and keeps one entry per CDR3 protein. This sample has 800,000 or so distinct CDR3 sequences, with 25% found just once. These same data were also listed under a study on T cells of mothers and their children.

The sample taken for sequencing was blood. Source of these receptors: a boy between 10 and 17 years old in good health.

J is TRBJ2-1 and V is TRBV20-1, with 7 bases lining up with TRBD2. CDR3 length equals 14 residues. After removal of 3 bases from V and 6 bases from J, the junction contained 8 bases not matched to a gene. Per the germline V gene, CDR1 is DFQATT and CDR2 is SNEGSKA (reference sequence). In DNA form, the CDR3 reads TGCAGTGCTAGCGTGAGCGGGATTGGCAATGAGCAGTTCTTC. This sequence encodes CSASVSGIGNEQFF.

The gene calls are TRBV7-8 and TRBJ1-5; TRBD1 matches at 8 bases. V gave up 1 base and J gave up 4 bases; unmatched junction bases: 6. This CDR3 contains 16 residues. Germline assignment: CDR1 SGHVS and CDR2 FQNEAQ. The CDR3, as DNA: TGTGCCAGCAGCTTAGAGCCCAGGGGGCTTAATCAGCCCCAGCATTTT. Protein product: CASSLEPRGLNQPQHF.

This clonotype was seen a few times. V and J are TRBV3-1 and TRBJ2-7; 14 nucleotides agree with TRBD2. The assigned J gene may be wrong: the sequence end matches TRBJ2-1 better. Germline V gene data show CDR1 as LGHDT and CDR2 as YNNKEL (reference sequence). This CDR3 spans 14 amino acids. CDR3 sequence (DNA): TGTGCCAGCATTGGGACTAGCGGGGGCAGTAGGCAGTTCTTC. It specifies CASIGTSGGSRQFF.

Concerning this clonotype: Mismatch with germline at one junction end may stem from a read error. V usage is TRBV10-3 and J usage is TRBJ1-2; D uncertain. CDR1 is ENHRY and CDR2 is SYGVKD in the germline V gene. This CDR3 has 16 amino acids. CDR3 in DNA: TGTGCCACCAGTGAGTCTTTGGCACAGACACACTATGGCTACACCTTC. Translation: CATSESLAQTHYGYTF.

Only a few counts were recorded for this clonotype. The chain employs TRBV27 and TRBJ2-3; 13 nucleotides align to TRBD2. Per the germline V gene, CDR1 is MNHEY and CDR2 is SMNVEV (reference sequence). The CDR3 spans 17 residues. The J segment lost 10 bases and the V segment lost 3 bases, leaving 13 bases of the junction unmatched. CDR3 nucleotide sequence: TGTGCCAGCAGTTTCACCGGGACTAGCGGGGCCCCGGTGGCGCAGTATTTT. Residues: CASSFTGTSGAPVAQYF.

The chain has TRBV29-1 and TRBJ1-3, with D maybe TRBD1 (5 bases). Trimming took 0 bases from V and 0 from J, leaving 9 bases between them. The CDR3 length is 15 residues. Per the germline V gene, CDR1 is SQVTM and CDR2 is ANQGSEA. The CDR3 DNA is TGCAGCGTTGAAGATTTCGGGACCTCTGGAAACACCATATATTTT. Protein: CSVEDFGTSGNTIYF.

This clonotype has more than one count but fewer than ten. CDR3 in amino acids: CSARNIGTSGDTQYF. Written as DNA, the CDR3 is TGCAGTGCTAGGAATATTGGCACTAGCGGGGATACGCAGTATTTT. V and J are TRBV20-1 and TRBJ2-3; 9 bases match TRBD2. The V and J ends lost 3 bases and 6 bases, in that order; junction bases with no gene match: 10. This CDR3 is built from 15 residues. Per germline, CDR1 DFQATT and CDR2 SNEGSKA (reference sequence).

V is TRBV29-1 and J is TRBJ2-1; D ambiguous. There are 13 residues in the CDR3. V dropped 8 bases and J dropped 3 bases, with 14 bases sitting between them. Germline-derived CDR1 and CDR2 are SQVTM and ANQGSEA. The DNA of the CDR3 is TGCAGCCTCGGTGGTCTGGACTACAATGAGCAGTTCTTC. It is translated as CSLGGLDYNEQFF.

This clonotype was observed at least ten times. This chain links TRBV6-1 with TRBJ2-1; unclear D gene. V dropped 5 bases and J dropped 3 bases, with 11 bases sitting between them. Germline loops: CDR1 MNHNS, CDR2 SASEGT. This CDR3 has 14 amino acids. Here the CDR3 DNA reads TGTGCCAGCAGTACCGGGCTCGGCTACAATGAGCAGTTCTTC. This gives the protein CASSTGLGYNEQFF.

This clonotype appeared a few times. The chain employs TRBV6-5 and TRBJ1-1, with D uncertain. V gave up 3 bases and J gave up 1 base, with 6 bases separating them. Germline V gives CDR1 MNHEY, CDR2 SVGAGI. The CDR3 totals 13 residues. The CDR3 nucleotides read TGTGCCAGCAGTTATCGGCAGAACACTGAAGCTTTCTTT. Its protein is CASSYRQNTEAFF.

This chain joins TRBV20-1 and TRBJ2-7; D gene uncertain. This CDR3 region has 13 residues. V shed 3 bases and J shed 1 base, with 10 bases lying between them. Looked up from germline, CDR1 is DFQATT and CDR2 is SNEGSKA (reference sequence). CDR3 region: CSASPRTSYEQYF. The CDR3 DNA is TGCAGTGCTAGCCCGAGAACGTCCTACGAGCAGTACTTC.

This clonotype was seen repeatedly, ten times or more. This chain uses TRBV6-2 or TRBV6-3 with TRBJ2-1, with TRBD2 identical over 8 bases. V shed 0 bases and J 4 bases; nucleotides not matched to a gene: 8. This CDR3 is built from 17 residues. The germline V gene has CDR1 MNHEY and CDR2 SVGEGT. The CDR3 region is CASSYSSTRGVYNEQFF. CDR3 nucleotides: TGTGCCAGCAGTTACTCGAGTACGCGGGGGGTGTACAATGAGCAGTTCTTC.

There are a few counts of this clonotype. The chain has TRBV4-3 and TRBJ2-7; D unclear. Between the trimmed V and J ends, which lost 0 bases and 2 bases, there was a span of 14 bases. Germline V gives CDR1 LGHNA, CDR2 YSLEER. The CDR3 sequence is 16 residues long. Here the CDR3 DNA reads TGCGCCAGCAGCCAAGATGCCCCGGGTGGGACCTACGAGCAGTACTTC. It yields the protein CASSQDAPGGTYEQYF.

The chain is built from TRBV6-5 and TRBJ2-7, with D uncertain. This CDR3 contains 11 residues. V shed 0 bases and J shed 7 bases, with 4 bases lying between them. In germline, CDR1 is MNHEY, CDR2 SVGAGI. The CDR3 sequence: CASSYSTEQYF. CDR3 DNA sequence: TGTGCCAGCAGTTACTCGACAGAGCAGTACTTC.

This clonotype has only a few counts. The CDR3 DNA reads TGTGCCAGCAGTTTAGCCTGGGGGCTAGAGACCCAGTACTTC. Its protein is CASSLAWGLETQYF. The V and J genes are TRBV28 and TRBJ2-5; TRBD1 is a possible D gene (6 bases). The length of the CDR3 is 14 residues. Germline CDR1 MDHEN, CDR2 SYDVKM. V was shortened by 2 bases and J by 4 bases, with 11 bases between the two germline ends.

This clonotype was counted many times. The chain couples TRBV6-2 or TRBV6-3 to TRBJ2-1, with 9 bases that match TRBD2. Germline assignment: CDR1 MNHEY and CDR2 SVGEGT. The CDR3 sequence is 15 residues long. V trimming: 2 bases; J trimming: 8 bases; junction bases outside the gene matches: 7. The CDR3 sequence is CASSYEGSGSYEQFF. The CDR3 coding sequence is TGTGCCAGCAGTTACGAGGGTAGCGGGAGCTATGAGCAGTTCTTC.

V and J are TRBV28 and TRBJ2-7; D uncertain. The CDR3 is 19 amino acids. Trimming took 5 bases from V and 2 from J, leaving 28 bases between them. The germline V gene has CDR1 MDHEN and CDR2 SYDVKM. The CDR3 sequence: CASSPPTHSAGRRAYEQYF. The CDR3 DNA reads TGTGCCAGCAGTCCCCCAACCCATTCGGCCGGACGCAGAGCCTACGAGCAGTACTTC.

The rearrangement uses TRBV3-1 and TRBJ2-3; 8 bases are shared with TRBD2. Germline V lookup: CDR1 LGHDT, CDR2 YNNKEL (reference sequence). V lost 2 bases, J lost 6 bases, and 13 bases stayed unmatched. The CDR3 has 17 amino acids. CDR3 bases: TGTGCCAGCAGCCAAAATGGGGGACTAGGCGGGGCGGATACGCAGTATTTT. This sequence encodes CASSQNGGLGGADTQYF.

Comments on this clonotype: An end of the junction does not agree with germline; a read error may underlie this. The DNA of the CDR3 is TGTGCCAGCAGCTCCGCTCCGGGGGAGAGTAACTATGGCTACACTTTC. It codes for CASSSAPGESNYGYTF. The chain recombines TRBV7-6 with TRBJ1-2, with D possibly TRBD1 on 5 matching bases. CDR1 and CDR2 (germline): SGHVS, FNYEAQ. This CDR3 spans 16 amino acids. The entire variable domain, with the rest obtained from reference TRBV7-6 and TRBJ1-2, is as follows: GAGVSQSPRYKVTKRGQDVALRCDPISGHVSLYWYRQALGQGPEFLTYFNYEAQQDKSGLPNDRFSAERPEGSISTLTIQRTEQRDSAMYRCASSSAPGESNYGYTFGSGTRLTVV.

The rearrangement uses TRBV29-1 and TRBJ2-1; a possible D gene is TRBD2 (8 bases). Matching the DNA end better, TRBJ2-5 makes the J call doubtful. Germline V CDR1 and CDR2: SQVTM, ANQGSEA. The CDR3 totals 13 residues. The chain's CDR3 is CSGREGAKETQYF. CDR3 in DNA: TGCAGCGGTCGGGAGGGGGCGAAGGAGACCCAGTACTTC.

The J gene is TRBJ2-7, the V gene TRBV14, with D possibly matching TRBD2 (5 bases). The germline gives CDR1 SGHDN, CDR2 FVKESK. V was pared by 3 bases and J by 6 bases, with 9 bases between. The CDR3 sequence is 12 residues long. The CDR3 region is CASSQTTSEQYF. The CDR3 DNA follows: TGTGCCAGCAGCCAGACTACGAGCGAGCAGTACTTC.

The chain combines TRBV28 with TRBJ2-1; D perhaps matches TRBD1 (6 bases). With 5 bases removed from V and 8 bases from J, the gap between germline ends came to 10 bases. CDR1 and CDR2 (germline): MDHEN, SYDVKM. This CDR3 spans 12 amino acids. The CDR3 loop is CASSQGSDEQFF. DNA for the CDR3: TGTGCCAGCAGTCAGGGGAGCGATGAGCAGTTCTTC.